This T cell receptor (beta chain) was found in a study of blood T cell repertoires in COVID-19. Study-level information: The origin of the acute and convalescent COVID-19 samples was the United States, Italy and Spain. PBMCs, B-cell-depleted T cells, or T cells were the source of the cDNA or gDNA that made up the material.

Cohort 3 recovery required two negative PCRs, clearance, or symptom resolution. This clone was observed a few times. Authors' analysis steps: The assay estimated nucleated cells by amplifying reference gene primers. Clones were read by immunoSEQ multiplex PCR, and TCRdb kept only the in-frame ones, dropping some. V and J calls and clone size come straight from that table; D and trimming were deduced from the DNA. The data hold about 330,000 clones, with around 87% observed a single time. The CDR3 contains 18 residues. The junction had 9 bases not matched to a gene; V was cut back by 5 bases and J by 4 bases. Germline V lookup: CDR1 MNHNY, CDR2 SVGAGI (reference sequence).

The TCR sequence derives from a woman in her 30s who had recovered from COVID-19. J is TRBJ2-2 and V is TRBV6-6; TRBD2 matches 14 bases. Sequenced material: PBMCs or T cells enriched from blood (not recorded which). CDR3 nucleotides: TGTGCCAGCAGTCTCCGACTAGCGGGGGGGCCTGGCACCGGGGAGCTGTTTTTT. Translating gives CASSLRLAGGPGTGELFF.